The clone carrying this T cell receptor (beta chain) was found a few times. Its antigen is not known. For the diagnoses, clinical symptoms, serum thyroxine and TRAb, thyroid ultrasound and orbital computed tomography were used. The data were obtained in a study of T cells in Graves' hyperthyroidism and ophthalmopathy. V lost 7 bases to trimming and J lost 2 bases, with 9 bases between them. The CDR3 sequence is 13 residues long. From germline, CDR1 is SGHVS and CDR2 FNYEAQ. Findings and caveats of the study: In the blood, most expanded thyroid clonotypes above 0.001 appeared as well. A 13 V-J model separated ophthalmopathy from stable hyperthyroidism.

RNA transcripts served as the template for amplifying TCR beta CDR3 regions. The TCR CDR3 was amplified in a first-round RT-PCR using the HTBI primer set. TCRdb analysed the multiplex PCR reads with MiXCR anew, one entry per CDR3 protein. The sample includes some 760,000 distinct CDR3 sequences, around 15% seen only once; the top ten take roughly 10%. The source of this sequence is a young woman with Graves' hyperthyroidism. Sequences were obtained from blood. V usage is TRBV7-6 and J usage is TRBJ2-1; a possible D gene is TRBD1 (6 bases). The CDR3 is CASTPGAYNEQFF. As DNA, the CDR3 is TGTGCCAGCACCCCAGGGGCCTACAATGAGCAGTTCTTC.